Each of the 30 T cell receptor beta chains below was sequenced from the same sample in a study of CD8 T cells in ankylosing spondylitis. Whole-study results and caveats: Seemingly characteristic of ankylosing spondylitis blood was a TCR beta motif consisting of eight highly homologous variants.

For these TCRs, the target antigens are not known. From the 5' RACE reads, TCRdb called clonotypes with MiXCR, one entry per CDR3 protein. The data contain around 490,000 distinct CDR3 sequences, roughly 5% of them singletons. Sequenced sample: blood, either unsorted or a sorted T cell fraction (not recorded which). All receptors derive from a male donor with ankylosing spondylitis.

This clonotype was detected ten times or more. V and J are TRBV20-1 and TRBJ1-5; a weak D match, TRBD1 (5 bases). Between the trimmed V and J ends, which lost 5 bases and 4 bases, there was a span of 12 bases. Per germline, CDR1 DFQATT and CDR2 SNEGSKA (reference sequence). This CDR3 comprises 13 residues. The CDR3 sequence: CSAGRDLNQPQHF. CDR3 sequence (DNA): TGCAGTGCTGGACGGGACTTAAATCAGCCCCAGCATTTT.

This clonotype was observed at least ten times. Here the CDR3 DNA reads TGTGCCACCGAACGAGGGACGGTGAACACCGGGGAGCTGTTTTTT. Amino acids: CATERGTVNTGELFF. V and J are TRBV15 and TRBJ2-2, with D perhaps matching TRBD1 or TRBD2 (5 bases each). Trimming shortened V by 8 bases and J by 1 base, and 14 bases separated the two germline ends. Per the germline V gene, CDR1 is LNHNV and CDR2 is YYDKDF (reference sequence). The CDR3 runs 15 residues.

This clonotype has ten or more counts. The chain recombines TRBV7-9 with TRBJ2-7; TRBD1 matches at 7 bases. The CDR3 loop spans 13 amino acids. CDR1 SEHNR and CDR2 FQNEAQ come from the germline V gene (reference sequence). Losses at the gene ends were 5 bases for V and 6 bases for J; bases not matched to a gene: 7. CDR3 in amino acids: CASSPWAGGEQYF. CDR3 bases: TGTGCCAGCAGCCCATGGGCAGGGGGCGAGCAGTACTTC.

Ten or more counts support this clonotype. The chain couples TRBV7-2 to TRBJ1-1, with D perhaps TRBD1 (5 bases). The V gene lost 4 bases and the J gene lost 4 bases, with 13 bases spanning the gap. The CDR3 consists of 14 residues. Germline V gene sequence: CDR1 SGHTA, CDR2 FQGNSA. The CDR3, as DNA: TGTGCCAGCAGCTCCTTGGGGGGTTCCACTGAAGCTTTCTTT. Residues: CASSSLGGSTEAFF.

This clonotype showed up many times. This chain connects TRBV20-1 to TRBJ2-7; 7 nucleotides align to TRBD1. Germline-derived CDR1 and CDR2 are DFQATT and SNEGSKA (reference sequence). The CDR3 is made up of 15 amino acids. Trimming cost V 0 bases and J 2 bases; bases outside gene matches: 7. CDR3 DNA: TGCAGTGCTAGAGACTTCCGGGACAGTCCCTACGAGCAGTACTTC. This codes for CSARDFRDSPYEQYF.

This clonotype was observed many times. The CDR3 is CASSPSGRGGGKQFF. The CDR3 nucleotides read TGTGCCAGCAGCCCTAGCGGGAGAGGAGGAGGTAAGCAGTTCTTC. The J gene is TRBJ2-1, the V gene TRBV4-2, with TRBD2 matching over 10 bases. V shed 4 bases, J shed 11 bases, and the junction held 11 bases outside the gene matches. CDR1 is LGHNA, CDR2 YNFKEQ, per germline. The CDR3 totals 15 residues.

The sample holds a few counts of this clonotype. The V gene is TRBV4-1, the J gene TRBJ2-6; a possible D gene is TRBD2 (5 bases). The V end lost 3 bases, the J end lost 4 bases, and 16 bases lay between the germline ends. Germline V gives CDR1 MGHRA, CDR2 YSYEKL. The CDR3 contains 17 residues. Here the CDR3 DNA reads TGCGCCAGCAGCCACCTGATATGGACTCCCGGGGCCAACGTCCTGACTTTC. Translation: CASSHLIWTPGANVLTF.

This clonotype was seen many times. V usage is TRBV28 and J usage is TRBJ2-7; 10 bases align to TRBD2. Looked up from germline, CDR1 is MDHEN and CDR2 is SYDVKM. The V and J ends lost 6 bases and 7 bases, in that order; junction bases with no gene match: 15. This CDR3 has 16 residues. CDR3 coding DNA: TGTGCCAGCAGAAATAGCTTTAGCGGGAGGACTCGAGAGCAGTACTTC. This encodes CASRNSFSGRTREQYF.

This clonotype was picked up many times. The J gene is TRBJ2-1, the V gene TRBV29-1; D perhaps matches TRBD2 (5 bases). The germline gives CDR1 SQVTM, CDR2 ANQGSEA. The CDR3 totals 14 residues. Trimming pared 4 bases from V and 3 bases from J, leaving 13 bases between. This CDR3 is CSVGVDYYYNEQFF. DNA of the CDR3: TGCAGCGTTGGGGTAGACTATTACTACAATGAGCAGTTCTTC.

This clonotype has ten or more counts. The chain has TRBV20-1 and TRBJ2-2, with 14 bases identical to TRBD2. The CDR3 is 17 residues long. The V gene's germline CDR1 is DFQATT and CDR2 SNEGSKA (reference sequence). The ends lost 0 bases at V and 5 bases at J; junction bases unmatched: 5. The CDR3: CSARETSGGAATGELFF. The CDR3 nucleotides read TGCAGTGCTAGAGAGACTAGCGGGGGGGCGGCGACCGGGGAGCTGTTTTTT.

This clonotype was counted at least ten times. The chain has TRBV20-1 and TRBJ2-6, with D unresolved. This CDR3 spans 14 amino acids. The germline V gene encodes CDR1 DFQATT and CDR2 SNEGSKA (reference sequence). V gave up 3 bases and J gave up 0 bases, with 6 bases separating them. For the CDR3, the DNA is TGCAGTGCTAGCACCTACTCTGGGGCCAACGTCCTGACTTTC. Amino acids: CSASTYSGANVLTF.

This clonotype was seen repeatedly, ten times or more. The J gene is TRBJ2-5, the V gene TRBV20-1, with 14 bases identical to TRBD2. Germline V gives CDR1 DFQATT, CDR2 SNEGSKA (reference sequence). V was clipped by 5 bases and J by 5 bases; unmatched bases: 7. There are 15 residues in the CDR3. CDR3 DNA sequence: TGCAGTGCTCCCCGACTAGCGGGGGGGCGTGAGACCCAGTACTTC. The encoded protein is CSAPRLAGGRETQYF.

This clonotype was recorded at least ten times. The chain links TRBV4-2 to TRBJ2-2, with D possibly matching TRBD1 (5 bases). The germline gives CDR1 LGHNA, CDR2 YNFKEQ. The CDR3 sequence is 15 residues long. V was trimmed by 0 bases and J by 4 bases, leaving 9 bases between them. The CDR3 bases are TGTGCCAGCAGCCAAGACAGGGTGAGCACCGGGGAGCTGTTTTTT. Protein sequence: CASSQDRVSTGELFF.

The chain couples TRBV7-6 to TRBJ1-2; 8 positions agree with TRBD1. CDR3 length: 18 amino acids. Germline CDR1 SGHVS, CDR2 FNYEAQ. V dropped 5 bases and J dropped 5; count of bases not matched to a gene: 19. The CDR3 nucleotides are TGTGCCAGCAGCATGACTCCCCCAGGGGGCCCGTCCGTGTATGGCTACACCTTC. Amino acid sequence: CASSMTPPGGPSVYGYTF.

This clonotype appeared many times. This chain connects TRBV27 to TRBJ1-1; no reliable D call. The CDR3 has 13 amino acids. Germline CDR1 reads MNHEY; CDR2 reads SMNVEV (reference sequence). Trimming pared 3 bases from V and 5 bases from J, leaving 10 bases between. The CDR3 nucleotides read TGTGCCAGCAGTTTTAGGGCCAGGACTGAAGCTTTCTTT. This encodes CASSFRARTEAFF.

There are many counts of this clonotype. The chain joins TRBV6-5 to TRBJ1-1; TRBD1 matches at 8 bases. Trimming at V came to 0 bases and at J to 2 bases, leaving 8 bases not matched to a gene. The CDR3 is 17 amino acids. CDR1 is MNHEY and CDR2 is SVGAGI in the germline V gene. CDR3 sequence reads: CASSYSAGGMVNTEAFF. For the CDR3, the DNA is TGTGCCAGCAGTTACTCGGCAGGGGGCATGGTCAACACTGAAGCTTTCTTT.

This clonotype was observed a few times. This chain connects TRBV6-5 to TRBJ2-7; TRBD2 might be the D (6 bases). The CDR3 sequence is 19 residues long. Deletions cut 0 bases from V and 1 base from J, with 22 bases between. Germline CDR1 MNHEY, CDR2 SVGAGI. The CDR3 nucleotides read TGTGCCAGCAGTTACTCTTCAATTGGAGCAGCGGGCCTTTCCTACGAGCAGTACTTC. It codes for CASSYSSIGAAGLSYEQYF.

This sequence joins TRBV9 and TRBJ2-1; unclear D gene. Between the trimmed V and J ends, which lost 5 bases and 4 bases, there was a span of 13 bases. The CDR3 covers 14 residues. In germline, CDR1 is SGDLS, CDR2 YYNGEE. In nucleotides, the CDR3 is TGTGCCAGCAGTGCTGGGCCCTCGTACAATGAGCAGTTCTTC. Protein product: CASSAGPSYNEQFF. Full variable domain (outside the CDR3, taken from reference TRBV9 and TRBJ2-1): DSGVTQTPKHLITATGQRVTLRCSPRSGDLSVYWYQQSLDQGLQFLIQYYNGEERAKGNILERFSAQQFPDLHSELNLSSLELGDSALYFCASSAGPSYNEQFFGPGTRLTVL.

This clonotype came up many times. The V and J genes are TRBV5-1 and TRBJ2-7; 10 bases are shared with TRBD1. Germline V lookup: CDR1 SGHRS, CDR2 YFSETQ. The CDR3 runs 14 residues. V was clipped by 3 bases and J by 7 bases; unmatched bases: 7. The chain's CDR3 is CASSSRDRGGEQYF. In nucleotides, the CDR3 is TGCGCCAGCAGCTCCCGGGACAGGGGTGGAGAGCAGTACTTC. Combining the CDR3 with reference TRBV5-1 and TRBJ2-7 gives the whole variable domain KAGVTQTPRYLIKTRGQQVTLSCSPISGHRSVSWYQQTPGQGLQFLFEYFSETQRNKGNFPGRFSGRQFSNSRSEMNVSTLELGDSALYLCASSSRDRGGEQYFGPGTRLTVT.

This clonotype was observed at least ten times. The V call is TRBV20-1, the J call TRBJ1-2; the D is unclear. The germline CDR1 and CDR2 sequences are DFQATT and SNEGSKA (reference sequence). Trimming stripped 1 base from V and 0 bases from J, with 12 bases between. This CDR3 contains 15 residues. The CDR3 is CSARVSRATNYGYTF. DNA for the CDR3: TGCAGTGCTAGAGTTTCGAGGGCAACTAACTATGGCTACACCTTC.

This clonotype was observed many times. V gene TRBV4-3 combines with J gene TRBJ2-7; 9 nucleotides match TRBD2. The CDR3 spans 15 residues. Germline lookup yields CDR1 LGHNA and CDR2 YSLEER. Trimming took 1 base from V and 2 from J; bases not matched to a gene: 3. This chain's CDR3 is CASSQVPSGAYEQYF. The DNA for the CDR3 is TGCGCCAGCAGCCAAGTTCCTAGCGGGGCCTACGAGCAGTACTTC.

This clonotype was detected many times. This rearrangement joins TRBV5-1 to TRBJ1-5; 7 nucleotides line up with TRBD1. The trim removed 3 bases at V and 7 bases at J, leaving 10 bases unmatched. Germline V gene sequence: CDR1 SGHRS, CDR2 YFSETQ. This CDR3 comprises 15 residues. CDR3 residues: CASSSGDSGTQPQHF. DNA of the CDR3: TGCGCCAGCAGCTCCGGGGACAGCGGGACCCAGCCCCAGCATTTT. The full variable domain, with the rest looked up from reference TRBV5-1 and TRBJ1-5, is KAGVTQTPRYLIKTRGQQVTLSCSPISGHRSVSWYQQTPGQGLQFLFEYFSETQRNKGNFPGRFSGRQFSNSRSEMNVSTLELGDSALYLCASSSGDSGTQPQHFGDGTRLSIL.

This clonotype was found many times. The rearrangement links TRBV13 to TRBJ2-1; 9 bases align to TRBD1. Germline CDR1 and CDR2: PRHDT and FYEKMQ (reference sequence). The CDR3 has 16 residues. Germline trimming cut 5 bases from V and 2 bases from J; bases unmatched to any gene: 7. Here the CDR3 DNA reads TGTGCCAGCAGCCGACAGGACAGGGGCGCCTACAATGAGCAGTTCTTC. Translation: CASSRQDRGAYNEQFF.

This clonotype was seen many times. J is TRBJ1-1 and V is TRBV20-1; D might be TRBD1 (6 bases). The CDR3 length is 11 residues. Trimming pared 7 bases from V and 3 bases from J, leaving 9 bases between. CDR1 is DFQATT and CDR2 is SNEGSKA in the germline V gene (reference sequence). The CDR3 bases are TGCAGTGACAGGGACGACACTGAAGCTTTCTTT. Protein: CSDRDDTEAFF.

The chain recombines TRBV7-9 with TRBJ1-4; D gene unclear. V lost 5 bases and J lost 5, with 9 bases in between. Germline-derived CDR1 and CDR2 are SEHNR and FQNEAQ (reference sequence). The CDR3 length is 13 residues. CDR3 protein: CASSQQQNEKLFF. The CDR3 nucleotides read TGTGCCAGCAGCCAACAGCAGAATGAAAAACTGTTTTTT.

This clonotype was recorded many times. The CDR3 region is CASSQEGRGTGELFF. In DNA form, the CDR3 reads TGCGCCAGCAGCCAAGAGGGGCGAGGCACCGGGGAGCTGTTTTTT. The chain carries TRBV4-3 and TRBJ2-2; D possibly corresponds to TRBD1 (5 bases). V lost 0 bases to trimming and J lost 4 bases, with 9 bases between them. CDR1 and CDR2 from the germline V gene are LGHNA and YSLEER. This CDR3 has 15 amino acids.

This clonotype was counted only a few times. The V and J genes are TRBV24-1 and TRBJ1-2; a possible D gene is TRBD1 (5 bases). The CDR3 is 15 residues long. In germline, CDR1 is KGHDR, CDR2 SFDVKD. Between the trimmed V and J ends, which lost 5 bases and 2 bases, there was a span of 14 bases. CDR3 in amino acids: CATSAAGHKNYGYTF. DNA of the CDR3: TGTGCCACCAGTGCCGCCGGACACAAAAACTATGGCTACACCTTC.

This clonotype was seen many times. The DNA for the CDR3 is TGTGCCAGCAGTGAGGGACTAGCGGCAAACAATGAGCAGTTCTTC. Encoded protein: CASSEGLAANNEQFF. V and J are TRBV6-1 and TRBJ2-1; 11 nucleotides match TRBD2. With 3 bases clipped from V and 5 bases from J, the junction kept 3 bases outside the gene matches. The CDR3 loop spans 15 amino acids. From germline, CDR1 is MNHNS and CDR2 SASEGT.

This clonotype was counted at least ten times. This chain connects TRBV29-1 to TRBJ2-1; 11 bases align to TRBD1. The ends lost 3 bases at V and 4 bases at J; junction bases unmatched: 5. Germline assignment: CDR1 SQVTM and CDR2 ANQGSEA. The CDR3 contains 15 residues. CDR3 in amino acids: CSVDRDRGNYNEQFF. Written as DNA, the CDR3 is TGCAGCGTTGACCGGGACAGGGGGAATTACAATGAGCAGTTCTTC.

The sample holds many counts of this clonotype. The chain uses TRBV5-5 and TRBJ2-6; D ambiguous. The V end was cut by 2 bases, the J end by 3 bases, with 6 bases between. The CDR3 spans 14 residues. The germline CDR1 and CDR2 sequences are SGHKS and YYEKEE (reference sequence). CDR3 loop: CASSFVGGANVLTF. CDR3 in DNA: TGTGCCAGCAGCTTTGTTGGTGGGGCCAACGTCCTGACTTTC.